These 15 T cell receptor beta chains were all obtained from the same sample, sequenced in a study of blood T cells in healthy people across ages. It was with a sample-barcoded 5' primer and a J-beta primer mix that a second PCR of roughly 6 to 12 cycles was run. MiXCR, applied by TCRdb to the 5' RACE reads, yields one record per CDR3 protein. Here the sample spans around 650,000 distinct CDR3 sequences, around 43% being singletons. The sequencing input was blood. Source of these receptors: a man older than 75 in good health.

This clonotype was seen repeatedly, ten times or more. The rearrangement joins TRBV6-5 to TRBJ2-7, with D hard to call. The CDR3 contains 15 residues. V lost 6 bases and J 4 bases, leaving 19 bases between the germline ends. Germline loops: CDR1 MNHEY, CDR2 SVGAGI. The CDR3 DNA sequence: TGTGCCAGCAGCTCCCGGCTAGAGGTAGAGTACGAGCAGTACTTC. Translated: CASSSRLEVEYEQYF.

This clonotype was counted a few times. The V and J genes are TRBV3-1 and TRBJ2-7, with 10 nucleotides matching TRBD2. Germline CDR1 and CDR2: LGHDT and YNNKEL (reference sequence). J was trimmed by 7 bases and V by 7 bases; bases with no gene match: 13. The CDR3 spans 15 residues. CDR3: CASTPTSGVPNEQYF. CDR3 sequence (DNA): TGTGCCAGCACGCCTACTAGCGGGGTCCCCAATGAGCAGTACTTC.

Only one count was recorded for this clonotype. A much larger clone differs from this one at a single base, so this may be a read error. The rearrangement links TRBV7-2 to TRBJ2-7; D is unclear. From germline, CDR1 is SGHTA and CDR2 FQGNSA. CDR3 length: 13 amino acids. The CDR3 reads CASSRSTVYVQYF. The CDR3 DNA sequence: TGTGCCAGCAGCCGCTCGACCGTTTACGTGCAGTACTTC.

This clonotype has a handful of counts. The CDR3 region is CASSVGAGVNYEQYF. The CDR3 DNA follows: TGTGCCAGCAGCGTAGGAGCGGGAGTAAACTACGAGCAGTACTTC. The rearrangement joins TRBV9 to TRBJ2-7, with 8 bases that match TRBD2. This CDR3 has 15 amino acids. In germline, CDR1 is SGDLS, CDR2 YYNGEE. The trim removed 0 bases at V and 3 bases at J, leaving 5 bases unmatched.

In this sample, this clonotype turned up once. V usage is TRBV9 and J usage is TRBJ1-2; D is ambiguous. This CDR3 comprises 12 residues. V was clipped by 0 bases and J by 5 bases, with 5 bases between them. CDR1 and CDR2 from the germline V gene are SGDLS and YYNGEE. The CDR3 DNA sequence: TGTGCCAGCAGCGTAGCTACTTATGGCTACACCTTC. It encodes CASSVATYGYTF.

This clonotype was seen a few times. The chain has TRBV18 and TRBJ2-5; 12 bases map to TRBD2. Trimming cost V 5 bases and J 1 base; bases outside gene matches: 8. The CDR3 is made up of 17 amino acids. From germline, CDR1 is KGHSH and CDR2 LQKENI. The CDR3 here is CASSFGLAGTIQETQYF. CDR3 bases: TGTGCCAGCTCATTCGGACTAGCGGGAACGATCCAAGAGACCCAGTACTTC.

This clonotype was seen at least ten times. The CDR3 is CASSPLGGAGKTQYF. The CDR3 nucleotides read TGTGCCAGCAGTCCCTTGGGTGGGGCCGGCAAGACCCAGTACTTC. The chain employs TRBV28 and TRBJ2-5; tentatively, D is TRBD1 (5 bases). CDR3 length: 15 amino acids. Trimming took off 5 bases at V and 6 bases at J, with 19 bases between the two ends. The germline gives CDR1 MDHEN, CDR2 SYDVKM.

This chain links TRBV7-2 with TRBJ1-2; 8 positions agree with TRBD1. This CDR3 spans 14 amino acids. Unmatched junction bases numbered 8, after V lost 3 bases and J lost 8 bases. Germline CDR1 reads SGHTA; CDR2 reads FQGNSA. The CDR3 coding sequence is TGTGCCAGCAGCTTCGGATGGACAGGGAGCGGCTACACCTTC. Its protein product is CASSFGWTGSGYTF.

This rearrangement joins TRBV20-1 to TRBJ2-1, with TRBD1 matching over 9 bases. Germline loops: CDR1 DFQATT, CDR2 SNEGSKA (reference sequence). The V and J ends lost 6 bases and 6 bases, in that order; junction bases with no gene match: 18. The CDR3 runs 17 residues. CDR3 amino acids: CSAIDRGRTGASNEQFF. In DNA form, the CDR3 reads TGCAGTGCAATCGACAGGGGGAGAACGGGGGCCTCCAATGAGCAGTTCTTC.

The J gene is TRBJ1-5, the V gene TRBV20-1, with TRBD1 matching over 10 bases. The J segment lost 5 bases and the V segment lost 5 bases, leaving 12 bases of the junction unmatched. This CDR3 has 16 amino acids. From germline, CDR1 is DFQATT and CDR2 SNEGSKA (reference sequence). The CDR3 sequence is CSALDRDRGVDQPQHF. CDR3 in DNA: TGCAGTGCTCTCGACCGGGACAGGGGTGTGGATCAGCCCCAGCATTTT.

This sequence joins TRBV7-2 and TRBJ2-1; D is unresolved. Trimming removed 6 bases from V and 7 bases from J, with 16 bases in between. This CDR3 is 14 amino acids long. Germline CDR1 SGHTA, CDR2 FQGNSA. In DNA, the CDR3 is TGTGCCAGCAGGGTGTTCGAAGGGCCGAATGAGCAGTTCTTC. Translating gives CASRVFEGPNEQFF. Together with reference TRBV7-2 and TRBJ2-1, the CDR3 gives the full variable domain: GAGVSQSPSNKVTEKGKDVELRCDPISGHTALYWYRQSLGQGLEFLIYFQGNSAPDKSGLPSDRFSAERTGGSVSTLTIQRTQQEDSAVYLCASRVFEGPNEQFFGPGTRLTVL.

The J gene is TRBJ2-7, the V gene TRBV10-3; TRBD2 matches at 8 bases. The V gene's germline CDR1 is ENHRY and CDR2 SYGVKD. This CDR3 has 18 residues. Germline trimming cut 1 base from V and 1 base from J; bases unmatched to any gene: 12. DNA for the CDR3: TGTGCCATCAGTGAGTTCTCGGGCGGGGGGACTGAATCCTACGAGCAGTACTTC. Translating it yields CAISEFSGGGTESYEQYF.

This clonotype came up once. J is TRBJ2-2 and V is TRBV24-1; the D gene is possibly TRBD1 (5 bases). The V gene's germline CDR1 is KGHDR and CDR2 SFDVKD. This CDR3 has 12 residues. Trimming cost V 6 bases and J 8 bases, with 9 bases left between them. CDR3 protein: CATSRRTGELFF. The CDR3 DNA sequence: TGTGCCACCAGTCGGCGGACAGGGGAGCTGTTTTTT.

This clonotype occurred once. The chain has TRBV27 and TRBJ2-1; 14 bases agree with TRBD2. CDR1 is MNHEY and CDR2 is SMNVEV in the germline V gene (reference sequence). The CDR3 spans 17 residues. The ends lost 3 bases at V and 11 bases at J; junction bases unmatched: 12. CDR3 sequence reads: CASSFLGLAGERNKQFF. CDR3 DNA sequence: TGTGCCAGCAGTTTTTTGGGACTAGCGGGAGAACGGAATAAGCAGTTCTTC.

This clonotype has a handful of counts. The chain uses TRBV7-9 and TRBJ2-5, with 7 bases aligning to TRBD1. With V trimmed by 4 bases and J by 2 bases, 10 bases remained unmatched. CDR1 and CDR2 (germline): SEHNR, FQNEAQ (reference sequence). The CDR3 is 16 amino acids. The CDR3 loop is CASSWVAGGTQETQYF. The CDR3 nucleotides are TGTGCCAGCAGCTGGGTCGCAGGGGGTACGCAAGAGACCCAGTACTTC.